The present T cell receptor (beta chain) was sequenced within a study of blood T cell repertoires in COVID-19. The wider study: The United States, Italy and Spain supplied acute and convalescent COVID-19 samples. The analysed material was cDNA or gDNA that came from T cells, B-cell-depleted T cells, or PBMCs.

In the source study's methods: Reference gene primer amplification in the assay estimated nucleated cell counts. Profiled with immunoSEQ multiplex PCR; TCRdb holds only in-frame clones, not every one. V and J calls and clone size are given by that table; D and trimming were obtained from the DNA. The data show about 220,000 clones, 82% seen once. V was pared by 6 bases and J by 1 base, with 16 bases between. This CDR3 contains 16 residues. The germline gives CDR1 LNHDA, CDR2 SQIVND (reference sequence). The receptor's source is a woman in her seventies with acute or convalescent COVID-19. Sequenced input: peripheral blood. The genes are TRBV19 and TRBJ1-5; maybe TRBD1 (6 bases). This CDR3 is CASSRGVGASNQPQHF. The CDR3 DNA sequence: TGTGCCAGTAGCCGTGGGGTGGGGGCCAGCAATCAGCCCCAGCATTTT.